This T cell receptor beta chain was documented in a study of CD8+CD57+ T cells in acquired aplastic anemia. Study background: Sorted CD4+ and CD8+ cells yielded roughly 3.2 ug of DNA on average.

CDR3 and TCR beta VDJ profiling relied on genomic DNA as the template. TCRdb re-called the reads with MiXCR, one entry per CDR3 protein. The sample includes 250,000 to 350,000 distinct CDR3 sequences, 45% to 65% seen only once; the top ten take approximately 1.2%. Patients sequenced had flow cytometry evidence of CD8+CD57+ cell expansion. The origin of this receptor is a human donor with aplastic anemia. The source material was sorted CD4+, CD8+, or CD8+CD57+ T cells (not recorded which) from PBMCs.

The CDR3 coding sequence is TGTGCCACCAGTCCTCCCTCCACAGATACGCAGTATTTT. Protein: CATSPPSTDTQYF. V and J are TRBV24-1 and TRBJ2-3; D unresolved. V lost 6 bases and J lost 2, with 8 bases in between. CDR3 length: 13 residues. CDR1 and CDR2 (germline): KGHDR, SFDVKD.